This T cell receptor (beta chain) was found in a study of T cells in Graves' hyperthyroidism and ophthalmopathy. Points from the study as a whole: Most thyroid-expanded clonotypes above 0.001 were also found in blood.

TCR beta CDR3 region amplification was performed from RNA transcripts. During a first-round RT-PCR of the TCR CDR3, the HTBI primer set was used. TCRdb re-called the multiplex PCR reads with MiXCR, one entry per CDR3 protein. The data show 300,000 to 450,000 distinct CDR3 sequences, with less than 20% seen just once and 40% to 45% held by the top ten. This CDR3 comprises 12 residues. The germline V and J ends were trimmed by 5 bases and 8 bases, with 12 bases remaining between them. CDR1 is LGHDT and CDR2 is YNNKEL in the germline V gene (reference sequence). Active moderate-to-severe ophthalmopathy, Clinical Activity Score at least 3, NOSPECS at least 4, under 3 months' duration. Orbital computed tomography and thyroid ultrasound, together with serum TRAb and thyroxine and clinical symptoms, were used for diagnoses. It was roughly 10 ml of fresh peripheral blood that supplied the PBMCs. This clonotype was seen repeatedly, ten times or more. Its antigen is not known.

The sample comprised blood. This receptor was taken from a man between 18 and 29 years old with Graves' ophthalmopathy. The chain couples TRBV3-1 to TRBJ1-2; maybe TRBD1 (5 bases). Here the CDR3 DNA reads TGTGCCAGCAGCGCGGCGGGGGTCGGCTACACCTTC. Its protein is CASSAAGVGYTF.